This T cell receptor (beta chain) came from a study of beta chain features in type 1 diabetes (dated by TCRdb to 2017 to 2018). At the level of the whole study: Mean age, gender distribution, total cell number and subset yield did not differ between patients and healthy donors. In the study, TCRB repertoires of sorted circulating CD4+ T cell subsets from recently diagnosed type 1 diabetes patients were compared with those of matched healthy donors. Regulatory and stem cell-like memory subsets were isolated from only 8 patients and about eight healthy donors, whereas naive and central memory subsets came from all 30 or so donors. A total of 100 million to 140 million sorted cells were examined across all samples, and the number of cells per subset was strongly correlated with RNA yield. Overall study outcomes, separate from this receptor: At VDJ recombination sites, type 1 diabetes patients had fewer insertions and more deleted nucleotides, which implies abnormalities in thymic rearrangement. Naive, central memory and regulatory TCRB repertoires appeared to be more similar among patients than among healthy donors. Because cDNA was sequenced instead of genomic DNA, activated cells with high expression could be over-represented, although the groups did not differ in activation or CD3 levels. Because the HLA sub-analyses included only small numbers of individuals, any influence of HLA type on TCRB rearrangement was left unresolved. PCR may preferentially amplify shorter templates, but because patient and control samples were amplified and corrected together, any resulting skew would affect both groups equally. A moderate but significant shortening of TCRB CDR3 length was observed in type 1 diabetes patients in all four CD4+ subsets.

The junction carries 12 bases between V and J, which are trimmed by 4 bases and 2 bases respectively. CDR1 and CDR2, per the germline V gene, are SGHTA and FQGTGA. CDR3 length: 15 amino acids, cysteine to phenylalanine. Of the read, only the CDR3 DNA is kept; its 45 bases are in frame from base 1. Each donor gave one peripheral blood draw, averaging about 120 mL, which was collected into heparinised tubes. Using a panel that included CD45RO, CCR7, CD25, CD127, CD95 and CD27, naive, central memory, regulatory and stem cell-like memory CD4+ T cells were sorted on a BD FACSAria II. Every sorted population had a purity above 95%. PBMCs were isolated right away by Lymphoprep density gradient centrifugation and were stained directly, without culture. So that batch effects would be minimized, each experiment stained and sorted samples in pairs, pairing one healthy donor with one patient. The sample holds a few counts of this clone. It has no known antigen specificity. No base quality values were provided; no much bigger clone lies one nucleotide off.

All of the isolated RNA was reverse transcribed with the High Capacity cDNA Reverse Transcription Kit, so expressed TCRB transcripts were sequenced. Deep immunoSEQ sequencing was applied to naive, central memory and regulatory T cell samples, giving an average of roughly 3.5 million total reads per sample. Sorted cells were lysed in RLT buffer and RNA was extracted with DNase-treated RNeasy Micro or Mini kits, depending on cell number. To prevent cross-contamination, every cell subset was processed on its own, while patient and healthy donor samples were processed together. Using the immunoSEQ multiplex PCR, TCRB sequences were amplified from cDNA into 87-bp fragments spanning the CDR3 region. Amplicons were sequenced on the Illumina HiSeq platform. On the authors' methods: PCR bias was corrected computationally using synthetic template baselines, and reads within Hamming distance 2 were collapsed, with unmergeable singletons discarded. Reads were aligned against IMGT to assign V, D and J genes, CDR3 length and insertions or deletions at six rearrangement sites. Within each subset, clonotype counts were normalized to the number of sorted cells before true diversity and Gini coefficients were calculated with the tcR R package. Repertoire sharing was quantified using the overlap coefficient calculated on TCRB nucleotide sequences. As a proxy for the pre-selection repertoire, out-of-frame TCRB sequences from naive cells were analyzed. Here the immuneACCESS table is served through TCRdb, limited to in-frame sequences with V and J called. Missing clones are a known gap in these copies; in checked studies unresolved V genes cover under half, and the rest lacks a known reason. V and J calls and clone size are those listed in that table; D and trimming were worked out from the DNA. This sample has roughly 280,000 clones in its table, and about 23% of those were observed once. Jointly, the top ten make up 0.012% of the sample.

This clonotype originated in a woman aged 25-40 years with type 1 diabetes. The sequence is built from TRBV7-3 and TRBJ2-1; the D gene is perhaps TRBD2, on 5 matching bases. Sequencing was carried out using naive CD4+ T cells from blood. The cell subset or site label on this specimen signifies: true naive CD4+ T cells. The CDR3 region has the sequence CASSSGGLAYNEQFF. The DNA is as follows: TGTGCCAGCAGCTCCGGAGGTCTAGCCTACAATGAGCAGTTCTTC. Beyond the CDR3, the reference TRBV7-3 and TRBJ2-1 genes provide the residues; the full variable domain reads: GAGVSQTPSNKVTEKGKYVELRCDPISGHTALYWYRQSLGQGPEFLIYFQGTGAADDSGLPNDRFFAVRPEGSVSTLKIQRTERGDSAVYLCASSSGGLAYNEQFFGPGTRLTVL.